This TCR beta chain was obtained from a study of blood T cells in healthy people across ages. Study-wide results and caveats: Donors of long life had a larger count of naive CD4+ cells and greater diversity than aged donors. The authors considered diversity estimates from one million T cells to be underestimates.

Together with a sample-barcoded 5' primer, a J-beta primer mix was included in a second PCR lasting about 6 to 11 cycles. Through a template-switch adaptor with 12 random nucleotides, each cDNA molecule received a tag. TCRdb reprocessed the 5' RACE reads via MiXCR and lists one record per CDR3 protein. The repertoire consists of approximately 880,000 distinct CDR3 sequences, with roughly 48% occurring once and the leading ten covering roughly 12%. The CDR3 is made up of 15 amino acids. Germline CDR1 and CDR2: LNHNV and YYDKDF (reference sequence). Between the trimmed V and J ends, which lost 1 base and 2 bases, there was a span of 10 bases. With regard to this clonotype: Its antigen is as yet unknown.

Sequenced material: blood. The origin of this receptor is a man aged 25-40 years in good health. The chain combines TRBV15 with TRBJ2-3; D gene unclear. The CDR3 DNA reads TGTGCCACCAGCAGAGTAGAGACCTACACAGATACGCAGTATTTT. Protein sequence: CATSRVETYTDTQYF.